Here is one T cell receptor beta chain with its context. This entry belongs to a study of blood T cell repertoires in COVID-19. Study-level information: Some COVID-19 samples were acute and others convalescent; all came from the United States, Italy and Spain. Sources were T cells, B-cell-depleted T cells, or PBMCs; the material itself was cDNA or gDNA.

Authors' methods: Amplification of reference gene primers was used by the study to estimate nucleated cell counts. Clones were read by immunoSEQ multiplex PCR, and TCRdb kept only the in-frame ones, dropping some. V, J and clone size are taken as reported in that table, and D and trimming were inferred from the DNA itself. Here the sample spans 50,000 to 70,000 clones, roughly 84% being singletons. Germline values: CDR1 LGHDT, CDR2 YNNKEL (reference sequence). CDR3 length equals 15 residues. Trimming cost V 4 bases and J 0 bases, with 12 bases left between them. V gene TRBV3-1 (or the pseudogene TRBV3-2) combines with J gene TRBJ1-1; D unclear. Sequencing was performed on peripheral blood. This receptor was identified in a woman aged 60-70 years with acute or convalescent COVID-19. The CDR3 DNA reads as TGTGCCAGCAGCCGAGGTTTTAATATGAACACTGAAGCTTTCTTT. Translated, it gives CASSRGFNMNTEAFF.